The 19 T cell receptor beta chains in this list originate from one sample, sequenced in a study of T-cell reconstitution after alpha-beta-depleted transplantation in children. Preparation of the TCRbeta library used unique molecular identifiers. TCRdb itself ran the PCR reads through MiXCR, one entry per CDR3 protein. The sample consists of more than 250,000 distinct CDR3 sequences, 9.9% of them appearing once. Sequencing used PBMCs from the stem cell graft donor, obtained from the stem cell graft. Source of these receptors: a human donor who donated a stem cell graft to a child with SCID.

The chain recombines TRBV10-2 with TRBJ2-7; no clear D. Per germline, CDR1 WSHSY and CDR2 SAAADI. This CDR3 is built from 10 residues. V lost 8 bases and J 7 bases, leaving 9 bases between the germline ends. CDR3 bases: TGCGCCAGCGGGATACGAGAGCAGTACTTC. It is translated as CASGIREQYF.

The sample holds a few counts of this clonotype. For the CDR3, the DNA is TGCGCCAGCAGCTCGTCCTATTCCACTAATGAAAAACTGTTTTTT. It specifies CASSSSYSTNEKLFF. This sequence joins TRBV5-1 and TRBJ1-4; D is unresolved. Per the germline V gene, CDR1 is SGHRS and CDR2 is YFSETQ. The ends were cut back, 3 bases at V and 2 bases at J, with 11 bases in the middle. CDR3 length: 15 residues.

CDR3 nucleotides: TGTGCCAGCAGCGTAGATGGGGGGGGGCTTCTCAATGAGCAGTTCTTC. It encodes CASSVDGGGLLNEQFF. This chain connects TRBV9 to TRBJ2-1, with a tentative D call TRBD2 (7 bases). The germline V gene encodes CDR1 SGDLS and CDR2 YYNGEE. V gave up 0 bases and J gave up 6 bases, with 16 bases separating them. CDR3 size: 16 residues.

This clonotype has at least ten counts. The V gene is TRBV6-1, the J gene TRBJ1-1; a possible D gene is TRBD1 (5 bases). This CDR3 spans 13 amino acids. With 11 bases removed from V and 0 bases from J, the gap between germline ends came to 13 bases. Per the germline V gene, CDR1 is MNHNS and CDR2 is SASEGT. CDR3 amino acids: CAAATALNTEAFF. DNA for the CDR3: TGTGCCGCAGCGACAGCTTTGAACACTGAAGCTTTCTTT.

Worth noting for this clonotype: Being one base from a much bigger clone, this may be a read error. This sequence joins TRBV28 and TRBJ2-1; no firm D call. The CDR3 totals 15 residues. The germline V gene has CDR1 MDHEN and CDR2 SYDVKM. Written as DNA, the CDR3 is TGTGGCAGCTTGGATCGGACGGGTTCCTACAATGAGCAGTTCTTC. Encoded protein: CGSLDRTGSYNEQFF.

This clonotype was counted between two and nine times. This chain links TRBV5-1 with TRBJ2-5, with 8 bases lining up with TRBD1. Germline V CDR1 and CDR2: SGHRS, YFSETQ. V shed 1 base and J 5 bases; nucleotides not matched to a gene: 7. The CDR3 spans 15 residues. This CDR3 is CASSLTGTGGETQYF. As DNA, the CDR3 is TGCGCCAGCAGCTTGACCGGGACAGGAGGGGAGACCCAGTACTTC.

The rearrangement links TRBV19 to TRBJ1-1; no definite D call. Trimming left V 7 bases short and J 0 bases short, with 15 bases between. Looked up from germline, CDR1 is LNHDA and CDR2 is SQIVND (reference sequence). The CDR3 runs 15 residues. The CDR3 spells CASTQPTAVNTEAFF. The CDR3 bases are TGTGCCAGTACCCAACCGACGGCGGTGAACACTGAAGCTTTCTTT.

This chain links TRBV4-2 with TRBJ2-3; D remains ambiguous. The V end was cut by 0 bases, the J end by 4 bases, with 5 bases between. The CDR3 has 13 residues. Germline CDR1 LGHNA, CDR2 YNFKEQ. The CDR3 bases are TGTGCCAGCAGCCAAGATGAACCAGATACGCAGTATTTT. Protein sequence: CASSQDEPDTQYF.

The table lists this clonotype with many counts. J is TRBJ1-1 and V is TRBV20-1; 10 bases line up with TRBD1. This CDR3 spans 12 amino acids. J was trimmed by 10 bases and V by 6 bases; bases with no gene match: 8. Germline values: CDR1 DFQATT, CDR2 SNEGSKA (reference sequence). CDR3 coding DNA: TGCAGTGCCCCCGACAGGGGGCTCGCAGCTTTCTTT. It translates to CSAPDRGLAAFF.

The CDR3 here is CASSLRQGVSYEQYF. The CDR3 region has the DNA TGTGCCAGCAGCCTCCGACAGGGGGTTTCCTACGAGCAGTACTTC. The V gene is TRBV13, the J gene TRBJ2-7; 9 nucleotides match TRBD1. This CDR3 region has 15 residues. The ends lost 5 bases at V and 1 base at J; junction bases unmatched: 6. Germline CDR1 and CDR2: PRHDT and FYEKMQ (reference sequence).

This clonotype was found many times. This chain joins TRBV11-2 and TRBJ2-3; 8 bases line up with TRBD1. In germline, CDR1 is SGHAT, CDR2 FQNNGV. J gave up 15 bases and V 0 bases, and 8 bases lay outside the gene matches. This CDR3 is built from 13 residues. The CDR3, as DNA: TGTGCCAGCAGCTTAGAATGGACAGGGCCTCACTATTTT. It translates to CASSLEWTGPHYF.

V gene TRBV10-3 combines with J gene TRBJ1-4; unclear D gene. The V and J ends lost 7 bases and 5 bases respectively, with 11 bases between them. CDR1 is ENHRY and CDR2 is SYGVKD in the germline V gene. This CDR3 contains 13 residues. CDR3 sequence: CAIKRSGNEKLFF. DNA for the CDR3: TGTGCCATCAAGCGGTCAGGCAATGAAAAACTGTTTTTT.

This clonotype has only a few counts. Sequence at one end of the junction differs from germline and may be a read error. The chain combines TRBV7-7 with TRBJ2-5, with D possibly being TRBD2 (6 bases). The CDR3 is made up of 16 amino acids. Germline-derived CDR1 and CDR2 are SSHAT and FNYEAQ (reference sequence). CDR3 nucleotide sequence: TGTGCTAGCAGCTTAGGAGGGGCCTATCCGGAAGAGACCCAGTACTTC. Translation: CASSLGGAYPEETQYF.

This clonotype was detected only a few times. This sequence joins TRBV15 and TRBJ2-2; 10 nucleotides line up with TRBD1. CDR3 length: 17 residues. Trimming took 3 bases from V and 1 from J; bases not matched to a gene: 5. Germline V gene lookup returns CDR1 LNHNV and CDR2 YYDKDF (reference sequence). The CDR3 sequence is CATSSPRTGGNTGELFF. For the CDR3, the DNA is TGTGCCACCAGCAGCCCCCGGACAGGGGGGAACACCGGGGAGCTGTTTTTT.

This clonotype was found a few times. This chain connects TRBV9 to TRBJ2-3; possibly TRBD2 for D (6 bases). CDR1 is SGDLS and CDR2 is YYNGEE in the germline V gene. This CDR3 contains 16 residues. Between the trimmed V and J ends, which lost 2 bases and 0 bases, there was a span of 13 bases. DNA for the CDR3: TGTGCCAGCAGCGTCGTGACCGGGACTAGCACAGATACGCAGTATTTT. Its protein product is CASSVVTGTSTDTQYF.

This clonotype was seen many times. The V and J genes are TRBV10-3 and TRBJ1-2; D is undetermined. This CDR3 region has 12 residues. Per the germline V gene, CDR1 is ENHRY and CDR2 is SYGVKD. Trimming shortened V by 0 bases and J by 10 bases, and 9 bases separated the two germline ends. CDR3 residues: CAISESQAFYTF. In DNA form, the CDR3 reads TGTGCCATCAGTGAGTCCCAAGCGTTCTACACCTTC.

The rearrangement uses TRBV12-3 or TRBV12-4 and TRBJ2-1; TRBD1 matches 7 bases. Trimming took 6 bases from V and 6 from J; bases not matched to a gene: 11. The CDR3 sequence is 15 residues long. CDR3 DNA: TGTGCCAGCAGCCCGAACAGGGGTGGGCGCAATGAGCAGTTCTTC. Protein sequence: CASSPNRGGRNEQFF.

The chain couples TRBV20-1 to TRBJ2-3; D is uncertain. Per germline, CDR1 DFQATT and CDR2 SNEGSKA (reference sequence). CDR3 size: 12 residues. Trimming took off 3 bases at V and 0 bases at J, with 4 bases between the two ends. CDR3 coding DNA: TGCAGTGCTAGGATTAGCACAGATACGCAGTATTTT. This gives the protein CSARISTDTQYF.

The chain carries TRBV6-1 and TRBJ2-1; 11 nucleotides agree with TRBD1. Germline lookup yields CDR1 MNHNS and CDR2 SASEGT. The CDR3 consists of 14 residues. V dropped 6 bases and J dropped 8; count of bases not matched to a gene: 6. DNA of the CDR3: TGTGCCAGCAGACGGGACAGGGGGGGCGATGAGCAGTTCTTC. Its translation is CASRRDRGGDEQFF.